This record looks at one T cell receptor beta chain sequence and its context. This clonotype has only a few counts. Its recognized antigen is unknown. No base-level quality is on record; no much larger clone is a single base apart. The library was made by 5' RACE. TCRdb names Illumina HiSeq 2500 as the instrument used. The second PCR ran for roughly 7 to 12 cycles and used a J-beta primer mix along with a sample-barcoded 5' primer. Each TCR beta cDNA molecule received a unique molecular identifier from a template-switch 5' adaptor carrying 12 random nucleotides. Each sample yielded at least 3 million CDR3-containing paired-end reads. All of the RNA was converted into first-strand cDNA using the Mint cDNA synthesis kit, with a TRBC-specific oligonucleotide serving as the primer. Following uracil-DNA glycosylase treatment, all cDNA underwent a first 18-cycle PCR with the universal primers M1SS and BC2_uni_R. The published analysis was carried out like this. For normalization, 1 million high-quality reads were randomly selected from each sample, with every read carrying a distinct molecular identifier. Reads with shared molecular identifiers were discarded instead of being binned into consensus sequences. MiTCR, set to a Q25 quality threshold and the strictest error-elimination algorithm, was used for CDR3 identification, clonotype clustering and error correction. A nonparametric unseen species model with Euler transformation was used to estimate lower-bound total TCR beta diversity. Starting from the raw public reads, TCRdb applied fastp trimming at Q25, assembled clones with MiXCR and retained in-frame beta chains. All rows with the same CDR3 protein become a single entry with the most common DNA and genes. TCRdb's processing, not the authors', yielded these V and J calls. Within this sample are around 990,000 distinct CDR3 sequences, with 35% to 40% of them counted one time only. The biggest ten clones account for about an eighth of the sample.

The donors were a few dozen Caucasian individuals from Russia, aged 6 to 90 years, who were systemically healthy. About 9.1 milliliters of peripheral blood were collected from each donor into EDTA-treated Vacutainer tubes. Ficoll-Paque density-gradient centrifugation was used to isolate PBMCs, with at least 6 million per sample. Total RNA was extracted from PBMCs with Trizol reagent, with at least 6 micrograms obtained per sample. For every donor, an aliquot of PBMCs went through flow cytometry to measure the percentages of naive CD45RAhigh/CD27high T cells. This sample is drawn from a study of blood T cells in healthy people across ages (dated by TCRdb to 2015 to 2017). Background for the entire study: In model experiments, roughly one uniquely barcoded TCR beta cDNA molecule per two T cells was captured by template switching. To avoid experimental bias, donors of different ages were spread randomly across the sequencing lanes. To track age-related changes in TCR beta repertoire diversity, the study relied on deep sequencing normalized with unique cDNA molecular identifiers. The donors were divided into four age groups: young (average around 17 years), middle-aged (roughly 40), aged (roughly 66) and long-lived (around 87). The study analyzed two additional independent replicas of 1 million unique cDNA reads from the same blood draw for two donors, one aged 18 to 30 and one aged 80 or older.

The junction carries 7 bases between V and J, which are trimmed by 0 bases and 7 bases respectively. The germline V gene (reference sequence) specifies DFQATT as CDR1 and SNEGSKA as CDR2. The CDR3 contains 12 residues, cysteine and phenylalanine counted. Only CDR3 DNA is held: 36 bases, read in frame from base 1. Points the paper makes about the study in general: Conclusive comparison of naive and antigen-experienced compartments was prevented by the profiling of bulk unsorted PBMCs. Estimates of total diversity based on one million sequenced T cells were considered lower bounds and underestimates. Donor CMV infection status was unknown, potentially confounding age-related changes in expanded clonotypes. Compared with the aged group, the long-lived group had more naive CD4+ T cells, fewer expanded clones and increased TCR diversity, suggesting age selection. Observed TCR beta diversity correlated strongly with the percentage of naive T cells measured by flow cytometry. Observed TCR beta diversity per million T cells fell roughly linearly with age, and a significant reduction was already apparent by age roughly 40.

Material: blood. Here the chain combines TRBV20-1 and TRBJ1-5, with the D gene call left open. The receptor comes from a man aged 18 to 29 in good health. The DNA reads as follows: TGCAGTGCTAGAGATTTCGGGCAGCCCCAGCATTTT. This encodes CSARDFGQPQHF.